These 9 T cell receptor beta chains share one sample of origin, sequenced in a study of T cell responses to AZD1222 COVID-19 vaccine. The protocol was immunoSEQ multiplex PCR, while the TCRdb copy is restricted to in-frame clones and leaves out a portion. The sample contains roughly 130,000 clones, approximately 86% of which appear only once. Sequencing was performed on peripheral blood, taken on day 0 of AZD1222 vaccination. The receptors here all came from an adult in good health.

About this clone: At one of its ends the junction is not consistent with the germline gene, which may arise from a read error. This chain links TRBV18 with TRBJ2-1, with D perhaps matching TRBD2 (6 bases). The CDR3 totals 14 residues. Germline V gives CDR1 KGHSH, CDR2 LQKENI. The CDR3 here is CASSPPAGGNEQFF. For the CDR3, the DNA is TGTGCCAGCTCCCCACCGGCTGGAGGGAATGAGCAGTTCTTC. Full variable domain (outside the CDR3, taken from reference TRBV18 and TRBJ2-1): NAGVMQNPRHLVRRRGQEARLRCSPMKGHSHVYWYRQLPEEGLKFMVYLQKENIIDESGMPKERFSAEFPKEGPSILRIQQVVRGDSAAYFCASSPPAGGNEQFFGPGTRLTVL.

The chain carries TRBV28 and TRBJ1-6; 8 positions match TRBD1. CDR3 length: 15 residues. CDR1 and CDR2 from the germline V gene are MDHEN and SYDVKM. V lost 5 bases to trimming and J lost 4 bases; unmatched junction nucleotides: 4. The CDR3 DNA reads TGTGCCAGCAGTCTCGACAGGGGATATAATTCACCCCTCCACTTT. Protein sequence: CASSLDRGYNSPLHF.

This clone has only one observation. The chain has TRBV27 and TRBJ1-2; D not certain. The V end was cut by 8 bases, the J end by 1 base, with 8 bases between. The CDR3 loop spans 12 amino acids. The V gene's germline CDR1 is MNHEY and CDR2 SMNVEV (reference sequence). CDR3 amino acids: CASGFINYGYTF. For the CDR3, the DNA is TGTGCCAGCGGGTTCATTAACTATGGCTACACCTTC.

The rearrangement joins TRBV11-2 to TRBJ2-7; D unclear. This CDR3 spans 13 amino acids. Trimming shortened V by 5 bases and J by 1 base, and 9 bases separated the two germline ends. Germline CDR1 is SGHAT and CDR2 is FQNNGV. CDR3 residues: CASSPSGSYEQYF. CDR3 DNA: TGTGCCAGCAGCCCCTCCGGTTCCTACGAGCAGTACTTC.

CDR3 nucleotides: TGTGCCAGCAGTTTGGAGGGGTGGGATTCACCCCTCCACTTT. Protein: CASSLEGWDSPLHF. The chain links TRBV28 to TRBJ1-6, with D tentatively TRBD1 (5 bases). CDR3 length equals 14 residues. Germline V CDR1 and CDR2: MDHEN, SYDVKM. Trimming shortened V by 3 bases and J by 8 bases, and 11 bases separated the two germline ends.

The chain couples TRBV14 to TRBJ1-4; no clear D gene. This CDR3 is 16 amino acids long. The germline gives CDR1 SGHDN, CDR2 FVKESK. V dropped 3 bases and J dropped 2 bases, with 13 bases sitting between them. CDR3 bases: TGTGCCAGCAGCCATGGGATGACCACTACTAATGAAAAACTGTTTTTT. This sequence encodes CASSHGMTTTNEKLFF. The whole variable domain, filled in from reference TRBV14 and TRBJ1-4, reads EAGVTQFPSHSVIEKGQTVTLRCDPISGHDNLYWYRRVMGKEIKFLLHFVKESKQDESGMPNNRFLAERTGGTYSTLKVQPAELEDSGVYFCASSHGMTTTNEKLFFGSGTQLSVL.

The chain uses TRBV30 and TRBJ2-3, with D possibly TRBD2 on 6 matching bases. The length of the CDR3 is 13 residues. Per germline, CDR1 GTSNPN and CDR2 SVGIG (reference sequence). The V end was cut by 0 bases, the J end by 5 bases, with 9 bases between. The CDR3 DNA reads TGTGCCTGGAGTGTCGGCGGGAAAGATACGCAGTATTTT. It translates to CAWSVGGKDTQYF.

The gene calls are TRBV10-3 and TRBJ1-6; 10 nucleotides match TRBD1. The CDR3 is 13 residues long. The J segment lost 8 bases and the V segment lost 9 bases, leaving 4 bases of the junction unmatched. CDR1 ENHRY and CDR2 SYGVKD come from the germline V gene. The CDR3 coding sequence is TGTGCCATTCAAGGGACAGGGGATTCACCCCTCCACTTT. Its translation is CAIQGTGDSPLHF.

The chain couples TRBV28 to TRBJ1-1; D gene unclear. V was cut by 1 base and J by 8 bases, with 5 bases left in between. The CDR3 covers 11 residues. Germline V gene sequence: CDR1 MDHEN, CDR2 SYDVKM. As DNA, the CDR3 is TGTGCCAGCAGTTTATCGAGAGAAGCTTTCTTT. Its protein is CASSLSREAFF.